This TCR beta chain was identified during a study of T cells after yellow fever vaccination. One entry per CDR3 protein results from TCRdb running MiXCR on the 5' RACE reads. Of some 400,000 distinct CDR3 sequences in the sample, roughly 6.2% were seen once. The sequences come from PBMCs, collected 5 days after the yellow fever booster vaccination. The TCR originated in a man aged 25 to 45 who received the YFV17D yellow fever vaccine.

The CDR3 DNA follows: TGTGCCAGCAGTTTAGCGGGAGTATCAGATACGCAGTATTTT. It codes for CASSLAGVSDTQYF. The chain couples TRBV12-3 or TRBV12-4 to TRBJ2-3, with a weak D call TRBD2 (5 bases). V was trimmed by 0 bases and J by 4 bases, leaving 8 bases between them. This CDR3 contains 14 residues.